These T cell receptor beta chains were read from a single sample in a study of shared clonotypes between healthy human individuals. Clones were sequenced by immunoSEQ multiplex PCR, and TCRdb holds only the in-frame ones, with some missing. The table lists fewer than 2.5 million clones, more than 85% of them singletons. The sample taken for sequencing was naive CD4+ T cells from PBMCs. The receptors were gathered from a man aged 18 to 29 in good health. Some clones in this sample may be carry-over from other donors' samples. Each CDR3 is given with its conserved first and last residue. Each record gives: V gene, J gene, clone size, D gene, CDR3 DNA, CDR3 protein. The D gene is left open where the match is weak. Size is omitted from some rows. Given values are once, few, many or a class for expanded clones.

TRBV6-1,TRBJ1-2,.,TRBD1,TGTGCCAGCAGTGAAGAGCCCAAAACCGGGACAGTGAACTATGGCTACACCTTC,CASSEEPKTGTVNYGYTF
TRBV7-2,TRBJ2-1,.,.,TGTGCCAGCAGCTTAGCGGGAGTATACAATGAGCAGTTCTTC,CASSLAGVYNEQFF
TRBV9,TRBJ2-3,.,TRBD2,TGTGCCAGCAGCCCGGGGACTAGCGGGAGGACAGATACGCAGTATTTT,CASSPGTSGRTDTQYF
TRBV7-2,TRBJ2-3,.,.,TGTGCCAGCAGCTTGATGGGAGATACGCAGTATTTT,CASSLMGDTQYF
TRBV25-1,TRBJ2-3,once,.,TGTGCCAGCAGTAAGGTGGATACGCAGTATTTT,CASSKVDTQYF
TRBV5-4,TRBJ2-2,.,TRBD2,TGTGCCAGCAGCGGCCGACTAGCGGGAGGCGCGAACACCGGGGAGCTGTTTTTT,CASSGRLAGGANTGELFF
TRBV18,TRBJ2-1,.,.,TGTGCCAGCTCAGCGGACAGCTACAATGAGCAGTTCTTC,CASSADSYNEQFF
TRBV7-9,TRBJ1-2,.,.,TGTGCCAGCAGCTCCCCGGGCCCGGGTGGCTACACCTTC,CASSSPGPGGYTF
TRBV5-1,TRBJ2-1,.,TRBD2,TGCGCCAGCAGCCTCGGGGGGAGGTCATTCAATGAGCAGTTCTTC,CASSLGGRSFNEQFF
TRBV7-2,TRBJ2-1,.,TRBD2,TGTGCCAGCAGCCTGACTAGCGGTGCCGGCAATGAGCAGTTCTTC,CASSLTSGAGNEQFF
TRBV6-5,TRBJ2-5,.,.,TGTGCCAGCAGACCTACAGGGACGGAGACCCAGTACTTC,CASRPTGTETQYF
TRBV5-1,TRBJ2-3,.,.,TGCGCCAGCAGCCCAATCCCAGGGATGCCCCTCACAGATACGCAGTATTTT,CASSPIPGMPLTDTQYF
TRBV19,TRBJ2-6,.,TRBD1,TGTGCCAGTAGTAGGTGGGGGACAGGGGTCCAGGAGGCCAACGTCCTGACTTTC,CASSRWGTGVQEANVLTF
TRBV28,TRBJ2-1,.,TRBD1,TGTGCCAGCGGACGGGACAGGGGGCCCAATGAGCAGTTCTTC,CASGRDRGPNEQFF
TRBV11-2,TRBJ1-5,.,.,TGTGCCAGCAGCTCCAACAGGGGCAATCAGCCCCAGCATTTT,CASSSNRGNQPQHF
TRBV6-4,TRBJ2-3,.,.,TGTGCCAGCAGTCCCGGGACACTCCTCACAGATACGCAGTATTTT,CASSPGTLLTDTQYF
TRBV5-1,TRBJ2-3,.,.,TGCGCCAGCATGAATTTGGGGGGAGATACGCAGTATTTT,CASMNLGGDTQYF
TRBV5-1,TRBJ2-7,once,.,TGCGCCAGCAGCCGAGCGGGCCCCTCCTACGAGCAGTACTTC,CASSRAGPSYEQYF
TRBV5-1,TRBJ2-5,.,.,TGCGCCAGCAGCTTGGGATACCAAGAGACCCAGTACTTC,CASSLGYQETQYF
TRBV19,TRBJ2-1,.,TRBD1,TGTGCCAGTAGTACCAGGGGGCCCTACAATGAGCAGTTCTTC,CASSTRGPYNEQFF
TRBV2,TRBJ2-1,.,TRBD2,TGTGCCAGCAGAGTTACTAGCGGGCCGCAGTTCTTC,CASRVTSGPQFF
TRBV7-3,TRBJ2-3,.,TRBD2,TGTGCCAGCAGTTTTCTAGCGGGGACCACAGATACGCAGTATTTT,CASSFLAGTTDTQYF
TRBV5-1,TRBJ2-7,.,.,TGCGCCAGCAGCTTGGGGGTAGCGGACCCAGGTGAGCAGTACTTC,CASSLGVADPGEQYF
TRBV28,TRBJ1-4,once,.,TGTGCCAGCAGTTTAATCAGGGCAACTAATGAAAAACTGTTTTTT,CASSLIRATNEKLFF
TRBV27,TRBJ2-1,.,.,TGTGCCAGCAGGTTAGGGGGGAGCAATGAGCAGTTCTTC,CASRLGGSNEQFF
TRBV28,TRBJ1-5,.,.,TGTGCCAGCAGAACGCAGGGACGGACATTTGCGAATCAGCCCCAGCATTTT,CASRTQGRTFANQPQHF
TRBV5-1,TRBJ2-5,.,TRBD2,TGCGCCAGCAGCCCGACCGGGACTAGCTCTGGAGAGACCCAGTACTTC,CASSPTGTSSGETQYF
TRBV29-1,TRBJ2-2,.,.,TGCAGCGCCCGAGTCTCCGGGAACACCGGGGAGCTGTTTTTT,CSARVSGNTGELFF
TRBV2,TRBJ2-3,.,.,TGTGCCAGCAGTAGTGGCGGTACGCAGTATTTT,CASSSGGTQYF
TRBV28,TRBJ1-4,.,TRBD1,TGTGCCAGCAGGGGACAGGGGGAAAGAACTAATGAAAAACTGTTTTTT,CASRGQGERTNEKLFF
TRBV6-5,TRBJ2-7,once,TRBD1,TGTGCCAGCAGCCGGACAGGGACCACCTACGAGCAGTACTTC,CASSRTGTTYEQYF
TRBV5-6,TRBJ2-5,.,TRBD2,TGTGCCAGCACCGGGGGGGAGACCCAGTACTTC,CASTGGETQYF
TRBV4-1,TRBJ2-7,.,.,TGCGCCAGCAGCCACCAAGGGGGGGGTAGCTACGAGCAGTACTTC,CASSHQGGGSYEQYF
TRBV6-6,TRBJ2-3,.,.,TGTGCCAGCAGTTACCCGGATACAGATACGCAGTATTTT,CASSYPDTDTQYF
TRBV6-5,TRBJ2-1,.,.,TGTGCCAGCAGTTACTCGGCCTACAATGAGCAGTTCTTC,CASSYSAYNEQFF
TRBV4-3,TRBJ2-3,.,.,TGCGCCAGCAGCCGGACTCTAGCAGGAGTGACGGATACGCAGTATTTT,CASSRTLAGVTDTQYF
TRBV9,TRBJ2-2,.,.,TGTGCCAGCAGCGTAGCGGCGGCTTCCCAAGGGGCCGGGGAGCTGTTTTTT,CASSVAAASQGAGELFF
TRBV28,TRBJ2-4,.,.,TGTGCCAGCAGTCGGTTTGTAGGGAACATTCAGTACTTC,CASSRFVGNIQYF
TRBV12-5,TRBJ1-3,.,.,TGTGCTAAACCGCTTCTGAGTATAGCTGGAAACACCATATATTTT,CAKPLLSIAGNTIYF
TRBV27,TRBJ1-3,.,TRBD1,TGTGCCAGCAGGAGGACAGGGGAGAGCTCTGGAAACACCATATATTTT,CASRRTGESSGNTIYF
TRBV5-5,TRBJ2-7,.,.,TGTGCCAGCAGCTTAGGACCCCGTAGTGAGTACGAGCAGTACTTC,CASSLGPRSEYEQYF
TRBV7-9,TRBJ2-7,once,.,TGTGCCAGCAGCTTAAAAGACGGAGCCTACGAGCAGTACTTC,CASSLKDGAYEQYF
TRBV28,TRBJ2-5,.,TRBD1,TGTGCCAGCACCATGGGACAGAGACAAGAGACCCAGTACTTC,CASTMGQRQETQYF
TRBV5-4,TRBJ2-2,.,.,TGTGCCAGCAGCCTACCAAGGGGGGGGCTCACCGGGGAGCTGTTTTTT,CASSLPRGGLTGELFF
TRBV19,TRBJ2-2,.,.,TGTGCCAGTAGTACAGGGGCCACTAGGACCGGGGAGCTGTTTTTT,CASSTGATRTGELFF
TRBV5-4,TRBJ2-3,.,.,TGTGCCAGCAGCTTGGGCCAGCAAACAGATACGCAGTATTTT,CASSLGQQTDTQYF